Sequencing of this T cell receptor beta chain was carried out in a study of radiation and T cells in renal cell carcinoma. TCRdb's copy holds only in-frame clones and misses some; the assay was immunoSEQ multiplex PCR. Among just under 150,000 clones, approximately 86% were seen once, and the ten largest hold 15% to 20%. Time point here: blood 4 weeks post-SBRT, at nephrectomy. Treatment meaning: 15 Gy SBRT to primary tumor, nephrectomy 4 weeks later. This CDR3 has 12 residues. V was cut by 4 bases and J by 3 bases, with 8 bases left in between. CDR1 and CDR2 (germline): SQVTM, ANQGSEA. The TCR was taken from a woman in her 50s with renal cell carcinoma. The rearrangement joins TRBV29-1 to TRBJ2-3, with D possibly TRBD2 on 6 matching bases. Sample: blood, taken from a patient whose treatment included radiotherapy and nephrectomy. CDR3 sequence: CSVVGGTDTQYF. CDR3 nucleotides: TGCAGCGTTGTGGGGGGAACAGATACGCAGTATTTT.